This T cell receptor beta chain comes out of a study of sequential checkpoint blockade in melanoma. Study in general: First-line arms were nivolumab then ipilimumab, or the reverse, randomized 1:1. 91 pretreatment tumor DNA samples were TCRβ immunosequenced. Twenty-two patients had tumor biopsies before treatment and at week 13. Points from the study as a whole: In arm A, pretreatment tumor clonality was associated with response.

The CDR3 is made up of 17 amino acids. Germline V lookup: CDR1 LNHDA, CDR2 SQIVND (reference sequence). The trim removed 6 bases at V and 5 bases at J, leaving 15 bases unmatched. Sequencing used immunoSEQ multiplex PCR; TCRdb keeps in-frame clones, though not all of them. This sample has almost 7,500 clones, with about 25% found just once. To note about this clone: Its antigen is undetermined.

Treatment meaning: randomized to nivolumab then ipilimumab (arm A) or the reverse (arm B). The sequence was collected from a human donor with melanoma. The specimen was tumor tissue (inferred from file names), collected from a patient given nivolumab and ipilimumab in sequence. The chain couples TRBV19 to TRBJ2-5; 10 nucleotides match TRBD2. CDR3 sequence (DNA): TGTGCCAGTAGCCAATTGGGTTGGCTAGCGGGAGAGGAGACCCAGTACTTC. This translates into CASSQLGWLAGEETQYF.